This is a list of T cell receptor beta chains from one sample in a study of T cell repertoires in aging, cancer and after chemotherapy. MiXCR was run by TCRdb on the multiplex PCR reads, yielding one entry per CDR3 protein. The sample includes 3,000 to 3,500 distinct CDR3 sequences, around 45% of them seen just once. The specimen sequenced was blood. Receptors originate from a human donor with a blood cancer. CDR3s include the opening cysteine and the closing phenylalanine or tryptophan.

V gene	J gene	CDR3 protein
TRBV30	TRBJ2-2	CAWRGQGWTGELFF
TRBV20-1	TRBJ2-1	CSARAVGNEQFF
TRBV6-5	TRBJ2-7	CASSATGARSDYEQYF
TRBV28	TRBJ1-2	CASRVTGVGQDYGYTF
TRBV30	TRBJ2-6	CAWSWSRGDFRGSGANVLTF
TRBV15	TRBJ1-4	CATSRPPEKLFF
TRBV19	TRBJ2-1	CASSPKGLAGVVRNEQFF
TRBV5-4	TRBJ2-2	CASSPRQDTGELFF
TRBV18	TRBJ2-2	CASSPPTGELFF
TRBV18	TRBJ2-5	CASSEGFDQETQYF
TRBV19	TRBJ1-2	CASSITGASLYGYTF
TRBV29-1	TRBJ2-7	CSVSEYSTYEQYF
TRBV19	TRBJ2-2	CASRPGLSTGELFF
TRBV5-4	TRBJ2-7	CASSSASGSIHEQYF
TRBV12-3/TRBV12-4	TRBJ2-5	CASSPTGRETQYF
TRBV27	TRBJ1-1	CASSFLGARTEAFF
TRBV6-5	TRBJ1-1	CASGDPTGGTPDTEAFF
TRBV27	TRBJ2-7	CASSRGAGTYEQYF
TRBV6-5	TRBJ2-2	CASSKTGVAGELFF
TRBV5-4	TRBJ2-1	CASSLVGGPNEQFF
TRBV27	TRBJ1-1	CASSLRGFTEAFF
TRBV30	TRBJ2-1	CAWSLGTDNEQFF
TRBV20-1	TRBJ2-4	CSARERAGVRGNIQYF
TRBV7-2	TRBJ2-5	CASSFGLAGGETQYF
TRBV10-2	TRBJ2-3	CASSVEEWDTQYF
TRBV19	TRBJ2-7	CAYLAGREQYF
TRBV15	TRBJ2-5	CATSISGRADGTQYF
TRBV19	TRBJ2-3	CASRSRDRNTDTQYF
TRBV29-1	TRBJ1-3	CSVTGGENTIYF
TRBV7-6	TRBJ1-3	CASSQRSGNTIYF
TRBV27	TRBJ2-7	CASSPAGGPTSEQYF
TRBV29-1	TRBJ2-1	CSVVRQTNEQFF
TRBV6-2/TRBV6-3	TRBJ1-1	CASSRDRAWTEAFF
TRBV12-3/TRBV12-4	TRBJ1-6	CASSRGRNSPLHF
TRBV18	TRBJ2-3	CASSPSVTGTDTQYF
TRBV5-4	TRBJ2-2	CASSPLAGGQTGELFF